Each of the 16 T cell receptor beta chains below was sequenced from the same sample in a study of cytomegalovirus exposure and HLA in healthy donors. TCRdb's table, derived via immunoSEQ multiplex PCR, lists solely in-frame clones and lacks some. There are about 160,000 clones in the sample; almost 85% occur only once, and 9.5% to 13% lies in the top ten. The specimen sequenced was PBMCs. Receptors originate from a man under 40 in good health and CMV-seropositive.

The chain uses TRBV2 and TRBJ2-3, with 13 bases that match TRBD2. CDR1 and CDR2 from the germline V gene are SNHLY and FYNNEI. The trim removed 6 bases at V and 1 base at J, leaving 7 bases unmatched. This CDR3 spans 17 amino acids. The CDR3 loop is CASSLGTSGDRTDTQYF. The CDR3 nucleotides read TGTGCCAGCAGCCTCGGGACTAGCGGGGACCGCACAGATACGCAGTATTTT.

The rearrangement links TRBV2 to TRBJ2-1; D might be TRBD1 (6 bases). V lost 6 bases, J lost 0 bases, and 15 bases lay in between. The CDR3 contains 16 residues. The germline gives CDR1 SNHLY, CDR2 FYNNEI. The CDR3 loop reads CASSSITGLSYNEQFF. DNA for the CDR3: TGTGCCAGCAGCTCTATCACAGGGCTCTCCTACAATGAGCAGTTCTTC.

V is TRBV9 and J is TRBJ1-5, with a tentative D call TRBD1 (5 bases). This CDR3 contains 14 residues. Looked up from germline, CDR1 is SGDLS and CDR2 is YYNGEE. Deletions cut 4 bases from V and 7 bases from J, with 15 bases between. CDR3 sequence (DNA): TGTGCCAGCAGCCCTGAGGCAGGGCGACAGCCCCAGCATTTT. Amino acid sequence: CASSPEAGRQPQHF.

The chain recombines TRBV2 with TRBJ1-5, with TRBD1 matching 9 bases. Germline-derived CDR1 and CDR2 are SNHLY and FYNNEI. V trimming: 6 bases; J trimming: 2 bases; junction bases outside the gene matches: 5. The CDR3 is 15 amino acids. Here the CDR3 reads CASRVDRGGNQPQHF. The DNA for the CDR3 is TGTGCCAGCAGGGTGGACAGGGGTGGCAATCAGCCCCAGCATTTT.

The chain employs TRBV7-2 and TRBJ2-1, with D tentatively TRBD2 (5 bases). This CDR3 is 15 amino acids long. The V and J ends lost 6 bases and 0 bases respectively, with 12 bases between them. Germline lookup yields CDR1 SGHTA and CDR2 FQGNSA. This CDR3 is CASRPPGSSYNEQFF. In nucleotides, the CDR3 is TGTGCCAGCAGACCTCCGGGGAGCTCCTACAATGAGCAGTTCTTC.

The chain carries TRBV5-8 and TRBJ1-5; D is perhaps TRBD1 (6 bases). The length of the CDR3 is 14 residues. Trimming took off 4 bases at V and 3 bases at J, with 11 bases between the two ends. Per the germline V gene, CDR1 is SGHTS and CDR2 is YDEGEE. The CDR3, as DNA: TGTGCCAGCAGCACACGGGACATCAATCAGCCCCAGCATTTT. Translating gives CASSTRDINQPQHF.

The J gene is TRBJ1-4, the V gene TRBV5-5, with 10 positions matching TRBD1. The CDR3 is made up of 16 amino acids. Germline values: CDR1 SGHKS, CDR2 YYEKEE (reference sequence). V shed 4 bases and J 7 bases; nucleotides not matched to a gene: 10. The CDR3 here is CASSPGTGEGGEKLFF. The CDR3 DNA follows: TGTGCCAGCAGCCCCGGGACAGGGGAGGGGGGTGAAAAACTGTTTTTT.

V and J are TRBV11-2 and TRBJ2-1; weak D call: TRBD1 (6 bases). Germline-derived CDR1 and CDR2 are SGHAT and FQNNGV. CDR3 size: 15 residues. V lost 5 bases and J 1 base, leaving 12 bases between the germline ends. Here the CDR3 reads CASSPVGASYNEQFF. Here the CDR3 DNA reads TGTGCCAGCAGCCCCGTGGGGGCTTCCTACAATGAGCAGTTCTTC.

The CDR3 reads CASSDPGGLHEQFF. The CDR3 bases are TGTGCCAGCAGTGATCCAGGGGGTCTTCATGAGCAGTTCTTC. This sequence joins TRBV25-1 and TRBJ2-1; TRBD1 agrees at 7 bases. CDR3 length equals 14 residues. The germline V gene encodes CDR1 MGHDK and CDR2 SYGVNS. With 3 bases clipped from V and 8 bases from J, the junction kept 7 bases outside the gene matches. Based on the CDR3 plus reference TRBV25-1 and TRBJ2-1, the full variable domain is EADIYQTPRYLVIGTGKKITLECSQTMGHDKMYWYQQDPGMELHLIHYSYGVNSTEKGDLSSESTVSRIRTEHFPLTLESARPSHTSQYLCASSDPGGLHEQFFGPGTRLTVL.

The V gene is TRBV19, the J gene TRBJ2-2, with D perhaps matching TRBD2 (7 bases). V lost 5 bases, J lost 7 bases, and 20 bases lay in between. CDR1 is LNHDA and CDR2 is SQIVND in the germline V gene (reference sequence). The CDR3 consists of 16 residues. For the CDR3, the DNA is TGTGCCAGTAGTCCCCGGAGGGGGAGGGCAAGCGGGGAGCTGTTTTTT. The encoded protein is CASSPRRGRASGELFF.

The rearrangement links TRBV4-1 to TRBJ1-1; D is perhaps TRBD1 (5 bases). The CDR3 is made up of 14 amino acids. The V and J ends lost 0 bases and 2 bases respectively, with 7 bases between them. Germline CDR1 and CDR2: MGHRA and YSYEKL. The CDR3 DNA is TGCGCCAGCAGCCAAGATCAGGGTAACACTGAAGCTTTCTTT. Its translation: CASSQDQGNTEAFF.

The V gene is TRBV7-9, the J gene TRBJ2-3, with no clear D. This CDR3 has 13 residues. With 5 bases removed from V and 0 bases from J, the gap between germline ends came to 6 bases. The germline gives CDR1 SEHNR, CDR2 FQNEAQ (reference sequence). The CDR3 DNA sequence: TGTGCCAGCAGCCCGAGTAGCACAGATACGCAGTATTTT. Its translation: CASSPSSTDTQYF.

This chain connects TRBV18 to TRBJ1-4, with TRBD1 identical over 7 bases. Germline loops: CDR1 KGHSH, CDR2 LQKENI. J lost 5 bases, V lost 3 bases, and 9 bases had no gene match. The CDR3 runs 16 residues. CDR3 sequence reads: CASSPPGTAENEKLFF. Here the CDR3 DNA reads TGTGCCAGCTCACCCCCAGGGACAGCCGAAAATGAAAAACTGTTTTTT.

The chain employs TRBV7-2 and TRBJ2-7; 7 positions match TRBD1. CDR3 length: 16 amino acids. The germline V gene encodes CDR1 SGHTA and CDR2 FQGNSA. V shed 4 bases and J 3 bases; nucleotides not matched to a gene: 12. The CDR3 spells CASSWLSGGRYYEQYF. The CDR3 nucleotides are TGTGCCAGCAGCTGGCTCTCAGGGGGTCGGTACTACGAGCAGTACTTC.

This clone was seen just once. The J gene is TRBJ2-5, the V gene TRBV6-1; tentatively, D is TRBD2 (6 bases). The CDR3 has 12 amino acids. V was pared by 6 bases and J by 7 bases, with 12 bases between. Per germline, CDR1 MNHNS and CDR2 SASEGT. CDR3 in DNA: TGTGCCAGCAGCCGGGTGGGGGGGACCCAGTACTTC. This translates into CASSRVGGTQYF.

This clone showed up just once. The CDR3 spells CASSLFGGLGTGELFF. CDR3 nucleotides: TGTGCCAGCAGCTTATTCGGGGGGCTCGGCACCGGGGAGCTGTTTTTT. The chain carries TRBV7-3 and TRBJ2-2; possible D gene TRBD2, 7 bases. Germline V CDR1 and CDR2: SGHTA, FQGTGA. V was cut by 2 bases and J by 4 bases, with 14 bases left in between. The CDR3 is 16 amino acids.